The next 26 T cell receptor beta chains were all read from a single sample in a study of cytomegalovirus exposure and HLA in healthy donors. The study ran its PCR with 60 Vbeta and 13 Jbeta primers. Clones were read by immunoSEQ multiplex PCR, and TCRdb kept only the in-frame ones, dropping some. The sample consists of fewer than 200,000 clones, over 75% of them appearing once. Sequenced input: PBMCs. The receptor source for this set is a man aged 35 to 55 in good health and CMV-seronegative.

The V gene is TRBV19, the J gene TRBJ1-5; TRBD1 might be the D (5 bases). V lost 0 bases to trimming and J lost 3 bases, with 9 bases between them. The CDR3 is 15 amino acids. Germline V gene lookup returns CDR1 LNHDA and CDR2 SQIVND (reference sequence). In DNA form, the CDR3 reads TGTGCCAGTAGTATAGAGGGGCAAAACAATCAGCCCCAGCATTTT. Amino acid sequence: CASSIEGQNNQPQHF.

The chain combines TRBV5-4 with TRBJ2-3; D gene unclear. The V gene lost 4 bases and the J gene lost 0 bases, with 3 bases spanning the gap. Germline V lookup: CDR1 SGHNT, CDR2 YYREEE (reference sequence). CDR3 length: 12 residues. The CDR3: CASSRSTDTQYF. For the CDR3, the DNA is TGTGCCAGCAGCCGTAGCACAGATACGCAGTATTTT.

The chain couples TRBV7-9 to TRBJ1-4, with 7 bases aligning to TRBD1. The CDR3 covers 14 residues. CDR1 and CDR2 (germline): SEHNR, FQNEAQ (reference sequence). Germline trimming cut 5 bases from V and 5 bases from J; bases unmatched to any gene: 5. CDR3 amino acids: CASSRDSGNEKLFF. The DNA of the CDR3 is TGTGCCAGCAGCCGGGACAGCGGAAATGAAAAACTGTTTTTT.

V and J are TRBV7-3 and TRBJ2-6; D perhaps matches TRBD2 (5 bases). The CDR3 consists of 15 residues. V was clipped by 3 bases and J by 2 bases, with 8 bases between them. Germline V CDR1 and CDR2: SGHTA, FQGTGA. The chain's CDR3 is CASSFRGAGANVLTF. The CDR3 region has the DNA TGTGCCAGCAGCTTTCGGGGAGCTGGGGCCAACGTCCTGACTTTC.

The chain carries TRBV7-8 and TRBJ2-7; TRBD2 aligns across 8 bases. This CDR3 has 15 residues. CDR1 and CDR2 (germline): SGHVS, FQNEAQ. J lost 0 bases, V lost 5 bases, and 6 bases had no gene match. This CDR3 reads CASSETSGSSYEQYF. The CDR3 coding sequence is TGTGCCAGCAGCGAAACTAGCGGTTCCTCCTACGAGCAGTACTTC.

The chain has TRBV6-5 and TRBJ1-1, with unresolved D. The germline V gene has CDR1 MNHEY and CDR2 SVGAGI. V was trimmed by 9 bases and J by 1 base, leaving 12 bases between them. The CDR3 is 13 amino acids. This chain's CDR3 is CASRITQNTEAFF. The CDR3 nucleotides are TGTGCCAGTCGAATCACACAGAACACTGAAGCTTTCTTT.

The chain recombines TRBV30 with TRBJ1-4; D possibly corresponds to TRBD1 (5 bases). From germline, CDR1 is GTSNPN and CDR2 SVGIG (reference sequence). CDR3 length equals 16 residues. The V end was cut by 0 bases, the J end by 6 bases, with 17 bases between. The CDR3 bases are TGTGCCTGGAGTGTACTAAGAGGCCTGGGGCATGAAAAACTGTTTTTT. This codes for CAWSVLRGLGHEKLFF.

The chain employs TRBV11-2 and TRBJ2-1, with D possibly TRBD2 on 6 matching bases. CDR1 is SGHAT and CDR2 is FQNNGV in the germline V gene. The germline V and J ends were trimmed by 3 bases and 3 bases, with 15 bases remaining between them. This CDR3 has 16 residues. CDR3 in DNA: TGTGCCAGCAGCTTGGCGGGGCTAGCTCTCTACAATGAGCAGTTCTTC. Protein: CASSLAGLALYNEQFF.

The chain couples TRBV19 to TRBJ1-2, with D maybe TRBD1 (5 bases). The CDR3 runs 14 residues. The V end lost 3 bases, the J end lost 0 bases, and 8 bases lay between the germline ends. The germline CDR1 and CDR2 sequences are LNHDA and SQIVND (reference sequence). As DNA, the CDR3 is TGTGCCAGTAGTATCCAGGGCTCTAACTATGGCTACACCTTC. Amino acids: CASSIQGSNYGYTF.

The chain uses TRBV27 and TRBJ2-5; 8 nucleotides match TRBD1. V shed 3 bases and J 4 bases; nucleotides not matched to a gene: 7. The CDR3 is 15 residues long. The germline CDR1 and CDR2 sequences are MNHEY and SMNVEV (reference sequence). The CDR3 nucleotides are TGTGCCAGCAGTTTCGGACAGGGTTGGGGAGAGACCCAGTACTTC. Protein sequence: CASSFGQGWGETQYF.

The chain uses TRBV5-1 and TRBJ2-5; D may be TRBD1 (5 bases). Germline V gene sequence: CDR1 SGHRS, CDR2 YFSETQ. Trimming shortened V by 2 bases and J by 2 bases, and 10 bases separated the two germline ends. CDR3 length: 14 residues. The CDR3 sequence is CASSLTGRQETQYF. Here the CDR3 DNA reads TGCGCCAGCAGCTTAACAGGCAGACAAGAGACCCAGTACTTC.

This rearrangement joins TRBV5-1 to TRBJ2-1; 9 positions match TRBD1. The CDR3 has 15 residues. V shed 3 bases, J shed 5 bases, and the junction held 6 bases outside the gene matches. Germline assignment: CDR1 SGHRS and CDR2 YFSETQ. In nucleotides, the CDR3 is TGCGCCAGCAGCTCGCCCGGGACAGGGAACAATGAGCAGTTCTTC. It yields the protein CASSSPGTGNNEQFF.

The rearrangement uses TRBV7-9 and TRBJ2-7; 15 bases map to TRBD2. This CDR3 is 18 amino acids long. The V gene's germline CDR1 is SEHNR and CDR2 FQNEAQ (reference sequence). After removal of 3 bases from V and 2 bases from J, the junction contained 8 bases not matched to a gene. The CDR3 coding sequence is TGTGCCAGCAGCTTCGGACTAGCGGGGGGGATTGGAACCTACGAGCAGTACTTC. Translating it yields CASSFGLAGGIGTYEQYF.

The chain joins TRBV4-3 to TRBJ2-2, with TRBD2 matching 7 bases. CDR3 length: 16 amino acids. Germline CDR1 is LGHNA and CDR2 is YSLEER. V shed 4 bases and J 2 bases; nucleotides not matched to a gene: 7. CDR3 sequence (DNA): TGCGCCAGCAGCCCTACACCGGGACTAAACACCGGGGAGCTGTTTTTT. Translated: CASSPTPGLNTGELFF.

The V call is TRBV28, the J call TRBJ1-4; D gene ambiguous. The ends were cut back, 3 bases at V and 2 bases at J, with 16 bases in the middle. Germline CDR1 MDHEN, CDR2 SYDVKM. CDR3 length: 17 residues. The CDR3 DNA reads as TGTGCCAGCAGTTTCCCCCGGGAAAGCTCGACTAATGAAAAACTGTTTTTT. Protein sequence: CASSFPRESSTNEKLFF.

J is TRBJ2-5 and V is TRBV11-3, with D possibly matching TRBD2 (7 bases). Germline V gene data show CDR1 as SGHNT and CDR2 as YENEEA. V was pared by 8 bases and J by 4 bases, with 20 bases between. The CDR3 sequence is 15 residues long. The CDR3 here is CASARGGGGGETQYF. In DNA form, the CDR3 reads TGTGCCAGCGCCCGGGGCGGGGGAGGGGGAGAGACCCAGTACTTC.

The DNA of the CDR3 is TGCGCCAGCAGCCCCGGGACAGGGGGTGAAAAACTGTTTTTT. Translated: CASSPGTGGEKLFF. The J gene is TRBJ1-4, the V gene TRBV5-1; 11 positions match TRBD1. With 4 bases clipped from V and 7 bases from J, the junction kept 3 bases outside the gene matches. Germline CDR1 and CDR2: SGHRS and YFSETQ. The CDR3 is 14 amino acids.

The chain has TRBV11-2 and TRBJ1-6, with TRBD1 matching over 9 bases. CDR3 length: 17 residues. The V segment lost 4 bases and the J segment 11 bases; nucleotides outside the gene matches: 15. CDR1 is SGHAT and CDR2 is FQNNGV in the germline V gene. CDR3 in amino acids: CASSSSPGDRAYPPLHF. The CDR3 bases are TGTGCCAGCAGCTCGTCCCCGGGGGACAGGGCTTATCCACCCCTCCACTTT. Variable domain in full (rest from reference TRBV11-2 and TRBJ1-6): EAGVAQSPRYKIIEKRQSVAFWCNPISGHATLYWYQQILGQGPKLLIQFQNNGVVDDSQLPKDRFSAERLKGVDSTLKIQPAKLEDSAVYLCASSSSPGDRAYPPLHFGNGTRLTVT.

The rearrangement uses TRBV27 and TRBJ1-3; D is undetermined. Germline-derived CDR1 and CDR2 are MNHEY and SMNVEV (reference sequence). With 6 bases removed from V and 0 bases from J, the gap between germline ends came to 6 bases. The CDR3 totals 13 residues. The CDR3 nucleotides are TGTGCCAGCAGCCCTTCCTCTGGAAACACCATATATTTT. Protein product: CASSPSSGNTIYF.

This clone appeared a few times. The rearrangement joins TRBV6-1 to TRBJ1-2; a possible D gene is TRBD1 (5 bases). Trimming took off 0 bases at V and 6 bases at J, with 5 bases between the two ends. The germline gives CDR1 MNHNS, CDR2 SASEGT. The CDR3 loop spans 12 amino acids. The CDR3 nucleotides are TGTGCCAGCAGTGAAGCCAGGGATGGCTACACCTTC. Protein: CASSEARDGYTF.

The CDR3 DNA follows: TGTGCCAGCAGCTCCCCGTACGAGCAGTACTTC. Its protein is CASSSPYEQYF. The chain has TRBV5-4 and TRBJ2-7; no definite D call. Trimming cost V 3 bases and J 4 bases, with 5 bases left between them. Germline V gene sequence: CDR1 SGHNT, CDR2 YYREEE (reference sequence). This CDR3 is 11 amino acids long.

The chain recombines TRBV2 with TRBJ2-5, with D possibly matching TRBD2 (5 bases). Trimming left V 2 bases short and J 13 bases short, with 11 bases between. The germline CDR1 and CDR2 sequences are SNHLY and FYNNEI. This CDR3 has 11 residues. The CDR3 is CASSEWEEGYF. The CDR3 DNA follows: TGTGCCAGCAGTGAATGGGAAGAGGGGTACTTC.

The chain links TRBV5-5 to TRBJ2-7; a possible D gene is TRBD2 (6 bases). The ends were cut back, 0 bases at V and 1 base at J, with 8 bases in the middle. Germline-derived CDR1 and CDR2 are SGHKS and YYEKEE (reference sequence). This CDR3 region has 14 residues. As DNA, the CDR3 is TGTGCCAGCAGCTTGGCTGGGGGGTCCTACGAGCAGTACTTC. This translates into CASSLAGGSYEQYF.

The J gene is TRBJ1-3, the V gene TRBV4-1, with D hard to call. The germline V and J ends were trimmed by 1 base and 0 bases, with 10 bases remaining between them. The CDR3 runs to 16 residues. Germline CDR1 and CDR2: MGHRA and YSYEKL. This CDR3 is CASSQGSWSSGNTIYF. The CDR3 region has the DNA TGCGCCAGCAGCCAAGGGAGTTGGAGCTCTGGAAACACCATATATTTT.

The gene calls are TRBV7-2 and TRBJ2-5; D ambiguous. Germline V CDR1 and CDR2: SGHTA, FQGNSA. Trimming removed 5 bases from V and 7 bases from J, with 8 bases in between. This CDR3 region has 11 residues. The CDR3 DNA sequence: TGTGCCAGCAGCCTCTTATTGACCCAGTACTTC. This gives the protein CASSLLLTQYF.

The chain couples TRBV2 to TRBJ2-3, with 10 bases identical to TRBD1. CDR3 length equals 15 residues. Trimming at V came to 4 bases and at J to 4 bases, leaving 5 bases not matched to a gene. CDR1 is SNHLY, CDR2 FYNNEI, per germline. The CDR3 DNA reads TGTGCCAGCAGTGGTCGGACAGGGGGGTCAGATACGCAGTATTTT. It is translated as CASSGRTGGSDTQYF.